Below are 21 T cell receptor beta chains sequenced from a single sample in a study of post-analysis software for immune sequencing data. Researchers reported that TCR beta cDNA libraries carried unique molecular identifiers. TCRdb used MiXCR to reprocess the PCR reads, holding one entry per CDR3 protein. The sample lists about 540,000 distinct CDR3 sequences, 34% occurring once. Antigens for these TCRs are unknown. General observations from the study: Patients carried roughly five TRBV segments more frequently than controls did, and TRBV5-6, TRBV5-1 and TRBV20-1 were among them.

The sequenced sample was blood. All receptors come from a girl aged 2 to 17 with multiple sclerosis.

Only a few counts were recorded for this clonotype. The CDR3 DNA is TGTGCCAGCAGCCCAGGGGTTTCCTACGAGCAGTACTTC. Encoded protein: CASSPGVSYEQYF. The V and J genes are TRBV12-3 or TRBV12-4 and TRBJ2-7; tentative D call: TRBD1 (6 bases). V lost 6 bases and J 1 base, leaving 10 bases between the germline ends. The CDR3 loop spans 13 amino acids.

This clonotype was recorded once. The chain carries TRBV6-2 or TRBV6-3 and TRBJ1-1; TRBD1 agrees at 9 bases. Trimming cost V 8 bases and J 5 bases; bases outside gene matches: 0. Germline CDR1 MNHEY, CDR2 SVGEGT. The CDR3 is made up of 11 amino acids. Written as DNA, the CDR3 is TGTGCCAGCGGACAGGGGACTGAAGCTTTCTTT. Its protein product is CASGQGTEAFF.

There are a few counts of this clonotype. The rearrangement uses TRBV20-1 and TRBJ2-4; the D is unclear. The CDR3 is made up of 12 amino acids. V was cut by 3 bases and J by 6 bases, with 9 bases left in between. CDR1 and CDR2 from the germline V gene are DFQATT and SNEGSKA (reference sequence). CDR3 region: CSASYGLNIQYF. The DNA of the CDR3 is TGCAGTGCTAGCTACGGGTTAAACATTCAGTACTTC.

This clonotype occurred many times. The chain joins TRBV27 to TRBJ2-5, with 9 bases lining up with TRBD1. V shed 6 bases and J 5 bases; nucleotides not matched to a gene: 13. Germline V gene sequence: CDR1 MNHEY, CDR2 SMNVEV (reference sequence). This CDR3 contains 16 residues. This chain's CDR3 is CASSLGQGGFRETQYF. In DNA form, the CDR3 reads TGTGCCAGCAGCTTGGGACAGGGAGGATTCCGGGAGACCCAGTACTTC.

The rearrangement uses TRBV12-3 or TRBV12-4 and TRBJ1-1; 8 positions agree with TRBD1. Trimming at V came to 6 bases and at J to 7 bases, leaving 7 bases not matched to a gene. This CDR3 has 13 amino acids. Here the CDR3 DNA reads TGTGCCAGCAGCTTGCGGACAGGGCTTGAAGCTTTCTTT. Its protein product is CASSLRTGLEAFF.

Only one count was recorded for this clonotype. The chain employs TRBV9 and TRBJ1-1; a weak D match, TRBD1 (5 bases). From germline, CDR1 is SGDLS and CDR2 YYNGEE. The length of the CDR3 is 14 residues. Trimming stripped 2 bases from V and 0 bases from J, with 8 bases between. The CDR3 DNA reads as TGTGCCAGCAGCGTCCAGGGTATGAACACTGAAGCTTTCTTT. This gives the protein CASSVQGMNTEAFF.

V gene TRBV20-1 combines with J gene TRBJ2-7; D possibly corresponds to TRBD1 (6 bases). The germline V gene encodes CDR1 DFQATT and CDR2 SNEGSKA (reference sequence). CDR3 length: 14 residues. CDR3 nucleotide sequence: TGCAGCGCTCTGCCTTTGGGACAAGCCTACGAGCAGTACTTC. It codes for CSALPLGQAYEQYF.

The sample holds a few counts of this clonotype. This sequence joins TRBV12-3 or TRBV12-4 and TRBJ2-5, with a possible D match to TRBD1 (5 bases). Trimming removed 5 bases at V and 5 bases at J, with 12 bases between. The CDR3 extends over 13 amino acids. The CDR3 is CASSPQEWETQYF. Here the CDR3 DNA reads TGTGCCAGCAGTCCACAGGAGTGGGAGACCCAGTACTTC.

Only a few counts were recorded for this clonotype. CDR3 sequence reads: CSARVQGRETQYF. CDR3 nucleotides: TGCAGTGCTAGGGTTCAGGGGCGAGAGACCCAGTACTTC. The chain recombines TRBV20-1 with TRBJ2-5; maybe TRBD1 (6 bases). Deletions cut 3 bases from V and 4 bases from J, with 12 bases between. Germline V lookup: CDR1 DFQATT, CDR2 SNEGSKA (reference sequence). The CDR3 totals 13 residues.

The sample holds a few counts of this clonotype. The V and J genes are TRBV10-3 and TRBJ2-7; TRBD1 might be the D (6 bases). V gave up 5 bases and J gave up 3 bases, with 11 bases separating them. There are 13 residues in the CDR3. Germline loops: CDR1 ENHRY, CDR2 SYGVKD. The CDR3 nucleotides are TGTGCCATCAGTCCTTCGGACAGCTACGAGCAGTACTTC. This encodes CAISPSDSYEQYF.

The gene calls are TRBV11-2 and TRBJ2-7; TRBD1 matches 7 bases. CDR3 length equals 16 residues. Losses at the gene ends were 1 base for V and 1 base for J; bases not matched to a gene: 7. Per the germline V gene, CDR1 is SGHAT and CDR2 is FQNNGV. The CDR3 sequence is CASSLGKGQPSYEQYF. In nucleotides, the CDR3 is TGTGCCAGCAGCTTAGGAAAGGGACAGCCTTCCTACGAGCAGTACTTC.

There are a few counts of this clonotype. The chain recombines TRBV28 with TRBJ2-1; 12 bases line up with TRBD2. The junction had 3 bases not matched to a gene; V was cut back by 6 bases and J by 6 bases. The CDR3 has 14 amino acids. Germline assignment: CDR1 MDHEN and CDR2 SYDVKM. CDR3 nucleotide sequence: TGTGCCAGCAGGACTAGCGGGGGCAGCAATGAGCAGTTCTTC. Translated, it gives CASRTSGGSNEQFF.

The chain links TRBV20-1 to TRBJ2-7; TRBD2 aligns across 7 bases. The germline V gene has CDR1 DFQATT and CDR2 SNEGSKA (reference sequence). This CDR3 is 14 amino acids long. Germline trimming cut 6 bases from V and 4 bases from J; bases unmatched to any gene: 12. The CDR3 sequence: CSAVVAGLRYEQYF. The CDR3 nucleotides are TGCAGTGCAGTGGTAGCGGGTCTTAGGTACGAGCAGTACTTC.

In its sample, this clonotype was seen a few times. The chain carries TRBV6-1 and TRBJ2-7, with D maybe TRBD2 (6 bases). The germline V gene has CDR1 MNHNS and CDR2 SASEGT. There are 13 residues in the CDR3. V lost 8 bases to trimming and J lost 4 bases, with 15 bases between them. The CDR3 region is CASAEGAGYEQYF. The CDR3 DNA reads TGTGCCAGCGCAGAAGGTGCGGGATACGAGCAGTACTTC.

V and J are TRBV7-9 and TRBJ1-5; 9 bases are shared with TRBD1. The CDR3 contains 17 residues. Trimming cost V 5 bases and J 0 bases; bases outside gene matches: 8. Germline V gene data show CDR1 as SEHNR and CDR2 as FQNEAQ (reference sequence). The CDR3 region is CASSQGQGIYSNQPQHF. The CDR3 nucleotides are TGTGCCAGCAGCCAGGGACAGGGCATTTATAGCAATCAGCCCCAGCATTTT.

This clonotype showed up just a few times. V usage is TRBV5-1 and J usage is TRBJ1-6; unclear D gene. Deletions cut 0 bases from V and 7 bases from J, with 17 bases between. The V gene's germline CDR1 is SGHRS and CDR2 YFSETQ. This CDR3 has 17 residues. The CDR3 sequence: CASSLVLPRLGNSPLHF. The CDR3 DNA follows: TGCGCCAGCAGCTTGGTACTGCCCCGACTGGGGAATTCACCCCTCCACTTT.

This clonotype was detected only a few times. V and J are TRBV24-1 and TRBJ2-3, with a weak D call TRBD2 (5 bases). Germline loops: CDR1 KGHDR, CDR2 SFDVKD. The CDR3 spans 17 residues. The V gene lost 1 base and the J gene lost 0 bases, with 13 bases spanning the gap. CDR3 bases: TGTGCCACCAGTGATTTTGGTCTAGCAGCTAGCACAGATACGCAGTATTTT. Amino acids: CATSDFGLAASTDTQYF.

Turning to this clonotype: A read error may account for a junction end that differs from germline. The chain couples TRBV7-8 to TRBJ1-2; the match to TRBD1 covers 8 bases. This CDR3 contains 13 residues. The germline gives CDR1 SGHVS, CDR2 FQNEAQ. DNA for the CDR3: TGTGCCAGCACCTTAGGACAGGGCAGGGGCTACACCTTC. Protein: CASTLGQGRGYTF.

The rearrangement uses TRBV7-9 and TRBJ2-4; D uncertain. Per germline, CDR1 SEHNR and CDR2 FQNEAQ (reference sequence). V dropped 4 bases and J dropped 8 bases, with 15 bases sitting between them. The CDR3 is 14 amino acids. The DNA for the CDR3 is TGTGCCAGCAGCTCTACCGATGGGAAGGACATTCAGTACTTC. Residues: CASSSTDGKDIQYF.

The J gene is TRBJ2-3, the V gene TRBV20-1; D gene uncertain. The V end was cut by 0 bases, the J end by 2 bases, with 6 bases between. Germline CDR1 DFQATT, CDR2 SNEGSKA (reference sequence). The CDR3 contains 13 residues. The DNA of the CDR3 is TGCAGTGCTAGAGATCAGAACACAGATACGCAGTATTTT. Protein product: CSARDQNTDTQYF.

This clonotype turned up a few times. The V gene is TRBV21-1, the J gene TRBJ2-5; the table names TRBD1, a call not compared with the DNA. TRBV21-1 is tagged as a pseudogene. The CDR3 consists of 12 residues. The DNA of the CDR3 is TGTAAAAGCGGGGGCGCAGCAGAGACCCAGTACTTC. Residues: CKSGGAAETQYF.